This passage covers 20 T cell receptor beta chains from one sample sequenced in a study of CD8 T cells in Susac syndrome. After extraction with the RNeasy kit, 0.5 to 1 ug of the RNA was reverse transcribed using random hexamers. TCRdb used MiXCR to reprocess the immunoSEQ multiplex PCR reads, holding one entry per CDR3 protein. The data contain about 240,000 distinct CDR3 sequences, 90% to 96% of them singletons. Sequenced material: CD4+ T cells from PBMCs. Receptor source: a human donor with Susac syndrome.

The V gene is TRBV12-3 or TRBV12-4, the J gene TRBJ2-6, with D hard to call. Between the trimmed V and J ends, which lost 7 bases and 0 bases, there was a span of 7 bases. The CDR3 covers 14 residues. The CDR3, as DNA: TGTGCCAGCATTCGGATCTCTGGGGCCAACGTCCTGACTTTC. This sequence encodes CASIRISGANVLTF.

The J gene is TRBJ2-7, the V gene TRBV5-4; 10 nucleotides match TRBD2. The germline V gene has CDR1 SGHNT and CDR2 YYREEE (reference sequence). The CDR3 extends over 15 amino acids. V gave up 3 bases and J gave up 5 bases; unmatched junction bases: 8. The CDR3 DNA sequence: TGTGCCAGCAGCTCCAAGCGGGAGGGCCCCCACGAGCAGTACTTC. Translation gives CASSSKREGPHEQYF.

The V and J genes are TRBV5-4 and TRBJ1-2, with 10 positions matching TRBD1. The CDR3 extends over 15 amino acids. Germline V gene sequence: CDR1 SGHNT, CDR2 YYREEE (reference sequence). The junction had 7 bases not matched to a gene; V was cut back by 4 bases and J by 4 bases. CDR3 sequence: CASSPWTGGGYGYTF. The CDR3 DNA is TGTGCCAGCAGCCCCTGGACAGGGGGGGGCTATGGCTACACCTTC.

This chain links TRBV7-2 with TRBJ2-7; perhaps TRBD1 as D (6 bases). CDR3 length equals 13 residues. Deletions cut 5 bases from V and 6 bases from J, with 14 bases between. Germline loops: CDR1 SGHTA, CDR2 FQGNSA. The CDR3 sequence: CASSVTGTTEQYF. CDR3 coding DNA: TGTGCCAGCAGCGTCACCGGGACAACCGAGCAGTACTTC.

V and J are TRBV18 and TRBJ1-5; no clear D. V lost 3 bases to trimming and J lost 8 bases, with 11 bases between them. Germline CDR1 KGHSH, CDR2 LQKENI. The CDR3 has 13 residues. The CDR3 spells CASSPLGGEPQHF. In nucleotides, the CDR3 is TGTGCCAGCTCACCTCTCGGCGGAGAGCCCCAGCATTTT. Full variable domain (rest looked up from reference TRBV18 and TRBJ1-5): NAGVMQNPRHLVRRRGQEARLRCSPMKGHSHVYWYRQLPEEGLKFMVYLQKENIIDESGMPKERFSAEFPKEGPSILRIQQVVRGDSAAYFCASSPLGGEPQHFGDGTRLSIL.

The CDR3 sequence: CASRARGLGYTF. CDR3 coding DNA: TGTGCCAGCAGGGCTAGGGGGCTTGGCTACACCTTC. The chain uses TRBV12-3 or TRBV12-4 and TRBJ1-2; TRBD1 matches at 7 bases. The CDR3 is 12 amino acids. Trimming at V came to 6 bases and at J to 7 bases, leaving 5 bases not matched to a gene.

The chain couples TRBV29-1 to TRBJ1-2; D remains unclear. V was trimmed by 6 bases and J by 4 bases, leaving 18 bases between them. CDR1 and CDR2 from the germline V gene are SQVTM and ANQGSEA. The CDR3 consists of 14 residues. CDR3 nucleotides: TGCAGCGTCGCGGAGGGAGGGATGAGCTATGGCTACACCTTC. The encoded protein is CSVAEGGMSYGYTF. Drawing the rest from reference TRBV29-1 and TRBJ1-2, the complete variable domain is SAVISQKPSRDICQRGTSLTIQCQVDSQVTMMFWYRQQPGQSLTLIATANQGSEATYESGFVIDKFPISRPNLTFSTLTVSNMSPEDSSIYLCSVAEGGMSYGYTFGSGTRLTVV.

The V and J genes are TRBV20-1 and TRBJ2-3; D remains ambiguous. The CDR3 spans 13 residues. V was cut by 3 bases and J by 2 bases, with 9 bases left in between. The V gene's germline CDR1 is DFQATT and CDR2 SNEGSKA (reference sequence). The CDR3 bases are TGCAGTGCTAGGGGCTCCACCACAGATACGCAGTATTTT. Its protein product is CSARGSTTDTQYF.

The chain joins TRBV28 to TRBJ1-3; D may be TRBD1 (5 bases). Germline V gives CDR1 MDHEN, CDR2 SYDVKM. Trimming removed 6 bases from V and 11 bases from J, with 17 bases in between. This CDR3 comprises 13 residues. CDR3 in DNA: TGTGCCAGCAGACTGGGGCCTGTTGAGGCCATATATTTT. Protein: CASRLGPVEAIYF.

The chain combines TRBV29-1 with TRBJ2-4; D gene ambiguous. CDR1 and CDR2 (germline): SQVTM, ANQGSEA. V dropped 3 bases and J dropped 0 bases, with 9 bases sitting between them. The CDR3 is made up of 14 amino acids. CDR3 coding DNA: TGCAGCGTTGAGCCGGACCTAGCCAAAAACATTCAGTACTTC. It encodes CSVEPDLAKNIQYF.

The rearrangement links TRBV5-1 to TRBJ2-1; unclear D gene. The CDR3 has 13 residues. Germline V gives CDR1 SGHRS, CDR2 YFSETQ. V lost 3 bases and J lost 6, with 10 bases in between. Here the CDR3 reads CASSSGSINEQFF. CDR3 sequence (DNA): TGCGCCAGCAGCTCCGGGTCTATCAATGAGCAGTTCTTC.

This chain's CDR3 is CATSRDSGRAQHF. The CDR3 nucleotides are TGTGCCACCAGCAGAGATTCAGGGAGGGCCCAGCATTTT. The chain has TRBV15 and TRBJ1-5; weak D call: TRBD1 (5 bases). V was shortened by 0 bases and J by 11 bases, with 11 bases between the two germline ends. The CDR3 extends over 13 amino acids. The germline V gene has CDR1 LNHNV and CDR2 YYDKDF (reference sequence).

This sequence joins TRBV28 and TRBJ1-2; the D is unclear. CDR3 length: 12 amino acids. Trimming took off 6 bases at V and 8 bases at J, with 13 bases between the two ends. Per germline, CDR1 MDHEN and CDR2 SYDVKM. This CDR3 reads CASRSGGRGYTF. The CDR3 bases are TGTGCCAGCAGGTCAGGAGGGAGAGGCTACACCTTC.

This chain uses TRBV20-1 with TRBJ2-7; perhaps TRBD2 as D (6 bases). This CDR3 contains 15 residues. Trimming took off 0 bases at V and 2 bases at J, with 14 bases between the two ends. CDR1 DFQATT and CDR2 SNEGSKA come from the germline V gene (reference sequence). In DNA, the CDR3 is TGCAGTGCTAGAGAAACTAGCAAATCGGCCTACGAGCAGTACTTC. As protein: CSARETSKSAYEQYF.

The CDR3 DNA follows: TGCAGCGTTGAAGTGGGAAAAAACATTCAGTACTTC. Translation gives CSVEVGKNIQYF. The V call is TRBV29-1, the J call TRBJ2-4; no definite D call. The CDR3 consists of 12 residues. The V and J ends lost 1 base and 4 bases respectively, with 5 bases between them. Germline V lookup: CDR1 SQVTM, CDR2 ANQGSEA.

The V and J genes are TRBV4-1 and TRBJ2-7; no clear D gene. Germline loops: CDR1 MGHRA, CDR2 YSYEKL. CDR3 length: 17 amino acids. Trimming took off 0 bases at V and 3 bases at J, with 18 bases between the two ends. The chain's CDR3 is CASSQDSSAVNLYEQYF. The DNA for the CDR3 is TGCGCCAGCAGCCAAGATTCGTCCGCGGTAAACCTCTACGAGCAGTACTTC.

The rearrangement links TRBV12-3 or TRBV12-4 to TRBJ2-7; either TRBD1 or TRBD2 may fit D (5 bases each). V lost 6 bases and J lost 0, with 24 bases in between. The CDR3 has 18 amino acids. As DNA, the CDR3 is TGTGCCAGCAGCCCGAGGGGTGTTGCGCGGCCCAGCTCCTACGAGCAGTACTTC. Translation: CASSPRGVARPSSYEQYF.

CDR3 in DNA: TGCGCCAGCAGCCAGCCCAGGAACACTGAAGCTTTCTTT. The encoded protein is CASSQPRNTEAFF. This chain uses TRBV4-1 with TRBJ1-1; D is undetermined. The V end was cut by 3 bases, the J end by 1 base, with 6 bases between. CDR3 length equals 13 residues. CDR1 MGHRA and CDR2 YSYEKL come from the germline V gene.

The V call is TRBV4-1, the J call TRBJ2-5; 7 bases match TRBD2. Trimming at V came to 3 bases and at J to 2 bases, leaving 9 bases not matched to a gene. The germline V gene encodes CDR1 MGHRA and CDR2 YSYEKL. The CDR3 totals 16 residues. CDR3 protein: CASSQAPGTKQETQYF. CDR3 nucleotide sequence: TGCGCCAGCAGCCAGGCCCCCGGGACTAAACAAGAGACCCAGTACTTC.

Only a few counts were recorded for this clonotype. This chain connects TRBV28 to TRBJ2-7; unclear D gene. Germline CDR1 MDHEN, CDR2 SYDVKM. This CDR3 comprises 11 residues. With 5 bases removed from V and 4 bases from J, the gap between germline ends came to 6 bases. CDR3 bases: TGTGCCAGCAGTCCCCGATACGAGCAGTACTTC. Its protein is CASSPRYEQYF.